What follows are 15 T cell receptor beta chains derived from one specimen sequenced in a study of metastatic and nonmetastatic thyroid tumors. Nobody among the patients had been given any treatment before thyroid surgery. Via MiXCR, TCRdb re-called the PCR reads. The profile covers about 14,000 clones, with roughly 30% appearing a single time and roughly a fifth taken by the ten largest. The sample was tumor tissue. The receptor source for this set is a female donor with papillary thyroid cancer or a benign thyroid nodule (not recorded which). Some clones in this sample may be carry-over from other donors' samples.

The chain joins TRBV11-2 to TRBJ1-3, with 8 positions matching TRBD1. The V gene's germline CDR1 is SGHAT and CDR2 FQNNGV. The junction had 8 bases not matched to a gene; V was cut back by 4 bases and J by 0 bases. The CDR3 runs to 17 residues. The CDR3 DNA sequence: TGTGCCAGCAGCTACTACTCGGGACAGGTCTCTGGAAACACCATATATTTT. Its protein is CASSYYSGQVSGNTIYF.

The chain employs TRBV6-1 and TRBJ2-5; the D is unclear. The CDR3 is 12 residues long. Germline-derived CDR1 and CDR2 are MNHNS and SASEGT. With 1 base removed from V and 4 bases from J, the gap between germline ends came to 4 bases. Written as DNA, the CDR3 is TGTGCCAGCAGTGAAGAGTTAGAGACCCAGTACTTC. This translates into CASSEELETQYF.

This clone occurred a few times. The chain uses TRBV19 and TRBJ2-1; no definite D call. The CDR3 is 15 residues long. CDR1 LNHDA and CDR2 SQIVND come from the germline V gene (reference sequence). V was shortened by 6 bases and J by 0 bases, with 12 bases between the two germline ends. CDR3 sequence reads: CASRPTRNSYNEQFF. CDR3 in DNA: TGTGCCAGTAGACCCACACGAAACTCCTACAATGAGCAGTTCTTC.

This clone was observed a few times. The rearrangement joins TRBV28 to TRBJ2-7; D gene unclear. The ends were cut back, 7 bases at V and 0 bases at J, with 13 bases in the middle. Germline V gene lookup returns CDR1 MDHEN and CDR2 SYDVKM. The CDR3 consists of 14 residues. The CDR3 DNA reads as TGTGCCAGCACCTTGGGGTTGGGCTCCTACGAGCAGTACTTC. Encoded protein: CASTLGLGSYEQYF. Variable domain in full (rest from reference TRBV28 and TRBJ2-7): DVKVTQSSRYLVKRTGEKVFLECVQDMDHENMFWYRQDPGLGLRLIYFSYDVKMKEKGDIPEGYSVSREKKERFSLILESASTNQTSMYLCASTLGLGSYEQYFGPGTRLTVT.

This clone has just a few counts. The chain combines TRBV27 with TRBJ2-7; D is perhaps TRBD1 (6 bases). From germline, CDR1 is MNHEY and CDR2 SMNVEV (reference sequence). V was trimmed by 6 bases and J by 5 bases, leaving 20 bases between them. The CDR3 loop spans 15 amino acids. The CDR3 DNA follows: TGTGCCAGCAGGATAAGTTGGGGGCATAGCCACGAGCAGTACTTC. Protein product: CASRISWGHSHEQYF.

This clone was counted at least ten times. The chain joins TRBV6-2 or TRBV6-3 to TRBJ2-3; D is undetermined. The CDR3 is made up of 13 amino acids. The germline V gene encodes CDR1 MNHEY and CDR2 SVGEGT. Trimming left V 8 bases short and J 6 bases short, with 15 bases between. CDR3 nucleotides: TGTGCCAGCGGTCTAGTCCCCCAGGATACGCAGTATTTT. It codes for CASGLVPQDTQYF.

The chain recombines TRBV11-2 with TRBJ2-7, with D tentatively TRBD2 (6 bases). The germline gives CDR1 SGHAT, CDR2 FQNNGV. V lost 5 bases and J 3 bases, leaving 11 bases between the germline ends. The CDR3 totals 13 residues. The CDR3, as DNA: TGTGCCAGCAGCATTGGAGGGGTCTACGAGCAGTACTTC. Encoded protein: CASSIGGVYEQYF.

This clone was counted only a few times. V and J are TRBV18 and TRBJ2-7; 7 bases fit TRBD1. The CDR3 extends over 13 amino acids. Germline loops: CDR1 KGHSH, CDR2 LQKENI. V trimming: 3 bases; J trimming: 6 bases; junction bases outside the gene matches: 5. CDR3 bases: TGTGCCAGCTCACCTGCGGACAGGTCCGAGCAGTACTTC. This gives the protein CASSPADRSEQYF.

As regards this clone: One junction end does not reproduce the germline sequence, and a read error may be involved. The chain couples TRBV20-1 to TRBJ1-6; 8 bases agree with TRBD1. The CDR3 loop spans 17 amino acids. In germline, CDR1 is DFQATT, CDR2 SNEGSKA (reference sequence). CDR3 residues: CSVRGQGASPLNSPHHF. CDR3 nucleotide sequence: TGCAGTGTACGTGGTCAGGGGGCCAGTCCGTTAAATTCACCCCACCACTTT.

The V gene is TRBV19, the J gene TRBJ2-7; 7 bases match TRBD1. Germline CDR1 and CDR2: LNHDA and SQIVND (reference sequence). V trimming: 5 bases; J trimming: 1 base; junction bases outside the gene matches: 11. This CDR3 contains 16 residues. The CDR3 loop reads CASSSTGARSSYEQYF. CDR3 DNA sequence: TGTGCCAGTAGTTCCACAGGGGCAAGGTCATCCTACGAGCAGTACTTC. Together with reference TRBV19 and TRBJ2-7, the CDR3 gives the full variable domain: DGGITQSPKYLFRKEGQNVTLSCEQNLNHDAMYWYRQDPGQGLRLIYYSQIVNDFQKGDIAEGYSVSREKKESFPLTVTSAQKNPTAFYLCASSSTGARSSYEQYFGPGTRLTVT.

This clone appeared a few times. The rearrangement joins TRBV27 to TRBJ2-7, with D maybe TRBD2 (5 bases). The CDR3 totals 13 residues. The V end was cut by 2 bases, the J end by 5 bases, with 10 bases between. The germline V gene has CDR1 MNHEY and CDR2 SMNVEV (reference sequence). The CDR3 loop reads CASSLLATDEQYF. CDR3 DNA sequence: TGTGCCAGCAGTTTACTAGCAACTGACGAGCAGTACTTC.

The chain couples TRBV6-2 or TRBV6-3 to TRBJ2-7; no firm D call. This CDR3 comprises 12 residues. Germline V gene lookup returns CDR1 MNHEY and CDR2 SVGEGT. V dropped 6 bases and J dropped 7 bases, with 13 bases sitting between them. CDR3 sequence reads: CASRLVLGEQYF. In nucleotides, the CDR3 is TGTGCCAGCAGGCTTGTCTTGGGGGAGCAGTACTTC.

This clone was seen many times. The final CDR3 position lacks the conserved phenylalanine or tryptophan, pointing to a likely read error. Because the CDR3's place on the DNA is in doubt, the DNA is left out and the CDR3 is given as listed by TCRdb. This chain uses TRBV2 with TRBJ1-6. A total of 8 residues make up the CDR3, ends included. CDR1 is SNHLY, CDR2 FYNNEI, per germline. The CDR3 protein is CASSDSLS.

This clone qualifies as medium-sized. J is TRBJ2-1 and V is TRBV11-2; 13 bases are a match to TRBD2. There are 18 residues in the CDR3. Trimming cost V 5 bases and J 7 bases; bases outside gene matches: 14. Germline V lookup: CDR1 SGHAT, CDR2 FQNNGV. The CDR3 reads CASSPRLAGGRRGNEQFF. The CDR3 coding sequence is TGTGCCAGCAGCCCGCGACTAGCGGGAGGCCGGAGGGGAAATGAGCAGTTCTTC.

This clone was recorded at least ten times. The V gene is TRBV28, the J gene TRBJ2-4; no clear D gene. This CDR3 has 14 residues. Looked up from germline, CDR1 is MDHEN and CDR2 is SYDVKM. V lost 1 base, J lost 5 bases, and 9 bases lay in between. CDR3 loop: CASSLFGRQNIQYF. DNA of the CDR3: TGTGCCAGCAGTTTATTTGGCAGACAAAACATTCAGTACTTC.